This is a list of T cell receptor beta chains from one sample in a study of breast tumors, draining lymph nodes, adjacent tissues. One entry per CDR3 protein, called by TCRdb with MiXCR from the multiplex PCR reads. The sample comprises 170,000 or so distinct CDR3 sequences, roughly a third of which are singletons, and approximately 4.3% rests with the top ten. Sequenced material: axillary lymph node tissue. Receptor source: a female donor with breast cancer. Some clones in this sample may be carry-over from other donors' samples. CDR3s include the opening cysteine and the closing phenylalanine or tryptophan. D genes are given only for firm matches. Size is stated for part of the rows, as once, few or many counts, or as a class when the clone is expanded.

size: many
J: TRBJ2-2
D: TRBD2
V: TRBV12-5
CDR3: CASGAPGTSSNTGELFF
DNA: TGTGCTAGTGGTGCGCCCGGGACTAGCTCAAACACCGGGGAGCTGTTTTTT

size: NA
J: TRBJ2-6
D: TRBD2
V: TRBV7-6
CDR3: CASSFGGAGSGANVLTF
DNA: TGTGCCAGCAGCTTCGGGGGGGCGGGCTCTGGGGCCAACGTCCTGACTTTC

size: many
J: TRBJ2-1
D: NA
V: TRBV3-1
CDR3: CASEGGGNEQFF
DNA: TGTGCCAGCGAAGGCGGAGGCAATGAGCAGTTCTTC

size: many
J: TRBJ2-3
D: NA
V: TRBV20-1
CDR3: CSARVVASTDTQYF
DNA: TGCAGTGCTAGAGTCGTAGCTAGCACAGATACGCAGTATTTT

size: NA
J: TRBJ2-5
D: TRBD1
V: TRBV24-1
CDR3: CATSDPRQGGYQETQYF
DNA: TGTGCCACCAGTGACCCTAGACAGGGGGGGTACCAAGAGACCCAGTACTTC

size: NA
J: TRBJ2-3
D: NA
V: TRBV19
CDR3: CASSHRDWGDEQYF
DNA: TGTGCCAGTAGTCATCGGGACTGGGGGGATGAGCAGTATTTT

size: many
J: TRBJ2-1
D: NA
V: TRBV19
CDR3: CASSTRRGHEQFF
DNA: TGTGCCAGTAGTACCCGACGGGGTCATGAGCAGTTCTTC

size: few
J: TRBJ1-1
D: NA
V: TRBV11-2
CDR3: CASSYPPRQGEAFF
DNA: TGTGCCAGCAGCTATCCCCCGAGGCAGGGAGAAGCTTTCTTT

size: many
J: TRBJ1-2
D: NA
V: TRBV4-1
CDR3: CASSQGPLNYGYTF
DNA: TGCGCCAGCAGCCAAGGACCGCTTAACTATGGCTACACCTTC

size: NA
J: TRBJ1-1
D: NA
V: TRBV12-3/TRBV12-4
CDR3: CASSTGTLEAFF
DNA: TGTGCCAGTTCGACAGGAACCTTAGAAGCTTTCTTT

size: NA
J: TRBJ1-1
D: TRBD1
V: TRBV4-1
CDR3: CASSQDQGANTEAFF
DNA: TGCGCCAGCAGCCAAGATCAGGGGGCGAACACTGAAGCTTTCTTT

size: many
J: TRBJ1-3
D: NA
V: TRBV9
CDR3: CASSVARTDPGNTIYF
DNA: TGTGCCAGCAGCGTAGCACGGACCGATCCTGGAAACACCATATATTTT

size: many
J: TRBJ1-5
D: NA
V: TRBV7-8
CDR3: CASSPRSIYSNQPQHF
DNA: TGTGCCAGCAGCCCCCGTTCGATATATAGCAATCAGCCCCAGCATTTT

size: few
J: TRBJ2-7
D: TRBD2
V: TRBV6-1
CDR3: CASSEVFWGGREPYEQYF
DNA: TGTGCCAGCAGTGAAGTGTTTTGGGGGGGAAGGGAACCGTACGAGCAGTACTTC

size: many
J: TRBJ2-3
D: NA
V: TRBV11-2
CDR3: CASGTTDTQYF
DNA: TGTGCCAGCGGCACCACCGATACGCAGTATTTT

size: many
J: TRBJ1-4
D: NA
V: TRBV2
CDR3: CASSDGRPPFKLFF
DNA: TGTGCCAGCAGTGATGGGAGGCCCCCTTTTAAACTGTTTTTT

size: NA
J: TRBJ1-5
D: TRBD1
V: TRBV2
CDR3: CVSSRIQGAGQPQHF
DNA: TGTGTCAGCAGTAGGATACAGGGGGCAGGGCAGCCCCAGCATTTT

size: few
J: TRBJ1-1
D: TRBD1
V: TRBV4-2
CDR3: CASSLITGGWNTEAFF
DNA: TGTGCCAGCAGCTTGATAACAGGGGGCTGGAACACTGAAGCTTTCTTT

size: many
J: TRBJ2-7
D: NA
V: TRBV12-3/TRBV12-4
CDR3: CASSFKGIRPDEQYF
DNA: TGTGCCAGCAGTTTTAAGGGAATCAGACCCGACGAGCAGTACTTC

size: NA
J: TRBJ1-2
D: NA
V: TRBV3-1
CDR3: CASSQDPGGYGYTF
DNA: TGTGCCAGCAGCCAAGATCCTGGCGGCTATGGCTACACCTTC

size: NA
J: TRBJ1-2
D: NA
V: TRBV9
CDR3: CASSRDGDRGLDSGYTF
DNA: TGCGCCAGCAGCCGAGACGGGGATAGAGGGTTGGACTCTGGCTACACCTTC

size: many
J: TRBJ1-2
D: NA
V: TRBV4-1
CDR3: CASSPHFRQTYGYTF
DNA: TGCGCCAGCAGCCCCCACTTTCGGCAGACCTATGGCTACACCTTC

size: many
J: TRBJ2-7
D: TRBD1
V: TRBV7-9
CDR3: CASSSDRGFDEQYF
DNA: TGTGCCAGCAGCTCGGACAGGGGATTTGACGAGCAGTACTTC

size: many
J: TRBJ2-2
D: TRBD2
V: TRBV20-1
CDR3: CSARLTSGYTGELFF
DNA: TGCAGTGCTAGATTAACTAGCGGATACACCGGGGAGCTGTTTTTT

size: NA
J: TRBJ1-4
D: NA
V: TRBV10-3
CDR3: CAISLDSDEKLFF
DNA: TGTGCCATCAGCCTGGACAGTGATGAAAAACTGTTTTTT

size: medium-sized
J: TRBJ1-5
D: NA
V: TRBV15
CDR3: CATRDSNQPQHF
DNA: TGTGCCACCCGGGATAGCAATCAGCCCCAGCATTTT

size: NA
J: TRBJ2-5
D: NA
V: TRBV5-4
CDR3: CASSLRSGGETQYF
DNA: TGTGCCAGCAGCTTGCGTTCGGGTGGAGAGACCCAGTACTTC

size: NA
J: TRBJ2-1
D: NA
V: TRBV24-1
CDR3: CATSGRGVKDNEQFF
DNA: TGTGCCACCAGTGGCAGGGGGGTCAAAGACAATGAGCAGTTCTTC

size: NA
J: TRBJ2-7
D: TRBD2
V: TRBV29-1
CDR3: CSVRTSRLIYEQYF
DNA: TGCAGCGTCCGGACTAGCCGGTTGATCTACGAGCAGTACTTC

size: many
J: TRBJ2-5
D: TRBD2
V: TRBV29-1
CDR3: CSVVGSGRAGVETQYF
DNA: TGCAGCGTTGTGGGTAGCGGGAGGGCCGGGGTGGAGACCCAGTACTTC

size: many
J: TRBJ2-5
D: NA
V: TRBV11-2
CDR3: CASSNDRQETQYF
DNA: TGTGCCAGCAGCAACGACAGACAAGAGACCCAGTACTTC

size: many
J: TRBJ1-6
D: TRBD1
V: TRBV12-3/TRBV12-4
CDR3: CASSFANRDRPYNSPLHF
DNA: TGTGCCAGCAGTTTCGCGAACCGGGACAGACCCTATAATTCACCCCTCCACTTT

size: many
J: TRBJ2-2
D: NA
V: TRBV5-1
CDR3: CASSLISGEAGELFF
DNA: TGCGCCAGCAGCTTGATTTCCGGCGAGGCCGGGGAGCTGTTTTTT

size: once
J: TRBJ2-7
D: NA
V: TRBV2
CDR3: CASSEGTPGGTYEKYF
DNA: TGTGCCAGCAGTGAAGGAACTCCTGGCGGGACATACGAGAAGTACTTC

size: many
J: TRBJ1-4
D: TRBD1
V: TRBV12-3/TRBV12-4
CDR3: CASSSAQGAFEKLFF
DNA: TGTGCCAGCAGTTCGGCACAGGGGGCCTTTGAAAAACTGTTTTTT

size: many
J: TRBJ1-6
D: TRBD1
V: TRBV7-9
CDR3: CASSLGRTGVSSPLHF
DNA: TGTGCCAGCAGCTTAGGTCGGACAGGGGTATCTTCACCCCTCCACTTT

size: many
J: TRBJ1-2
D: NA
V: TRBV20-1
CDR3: CSVEGTGVNYGYTF
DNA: TGCAGTGTGGAGGGTACCGGGGTTAACTATGGCTACACCTTC

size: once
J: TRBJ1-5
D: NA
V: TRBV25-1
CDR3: CASSAQGGDQPQHF
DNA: TGTGCCAGCAGTGCCCAGGGTGGCGATCAGCCCCAGCATTTT

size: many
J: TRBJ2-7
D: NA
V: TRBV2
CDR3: CASTDRLYEQYF
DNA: TGTGCCAGCACAGACAGGCTCTACGAGCAGTACTTC

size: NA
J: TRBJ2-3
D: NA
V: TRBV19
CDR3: CASSASGGQYTDTQYF
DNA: TGTGCCAGTAGTGCAAGTGGGGGGCAGTACACAGATACGCAGTATTTT

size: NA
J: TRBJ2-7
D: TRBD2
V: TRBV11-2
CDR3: CASTYWRESYEQYF
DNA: TGTGCCAGCACCTATTGGCGGGAGTCCTACGAGCAGTACTTC

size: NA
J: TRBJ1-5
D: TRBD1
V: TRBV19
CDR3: CASRSEGQLGNQPQHF
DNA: TGTGCCAGTAGGTCCGAGGGACAGTTGGGCAATCAGCCCCAGCATTTT

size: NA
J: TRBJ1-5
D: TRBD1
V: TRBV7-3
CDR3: CASSLAHRGSNQPQHF
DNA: TGTGCCAGCAGCTTAGCGCACAGGGGGAGCAATCAGCCCCAGCATTTT

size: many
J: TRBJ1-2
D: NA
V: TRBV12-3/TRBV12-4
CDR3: CASSHLQGSAYGYTF
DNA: TGTGCCAGCAGTCACCTACAGGGATCAGCATATGGCTACACCTTC

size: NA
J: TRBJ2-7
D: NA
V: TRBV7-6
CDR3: CASSLVGLGQYF
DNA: TGTGCCAGCAGCTTAGTGGGTCTGGGGCAGTACTTC

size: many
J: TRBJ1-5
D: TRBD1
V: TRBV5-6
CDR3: CASSLGAGTGGWNQPQHF
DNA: TGTGCCAGCAGCTTGGGTGCCGGGACAGGGGGCTGGAATCAGCCCCAGCATTTT

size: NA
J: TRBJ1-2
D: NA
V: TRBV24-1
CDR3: CATQTAGGYTF
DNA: TGTGCCACCCAGACAGCTGGCGGCTACACCTTC

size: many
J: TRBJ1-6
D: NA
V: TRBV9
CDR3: CASSVGYNSPLHF
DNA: TGTGCCAGCAGCGTAGGGTATAATTCACCCCTCCACTTT

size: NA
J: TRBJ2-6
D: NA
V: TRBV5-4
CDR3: CATNRANVLTF
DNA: TGTGCCACCAACAGGGCCAACGTCCTGACTTTC

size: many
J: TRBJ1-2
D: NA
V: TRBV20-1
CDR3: CSLANYGYTF
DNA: TGCAGCCTAGCTAACTATGGCTACACCTTC

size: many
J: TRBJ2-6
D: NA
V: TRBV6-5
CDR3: CASSYAVSSGANVLTF
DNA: TGTGCCAGCAGTTACGCGGTTAGCTCTGGGGCCAACGTCCTGACTTTC